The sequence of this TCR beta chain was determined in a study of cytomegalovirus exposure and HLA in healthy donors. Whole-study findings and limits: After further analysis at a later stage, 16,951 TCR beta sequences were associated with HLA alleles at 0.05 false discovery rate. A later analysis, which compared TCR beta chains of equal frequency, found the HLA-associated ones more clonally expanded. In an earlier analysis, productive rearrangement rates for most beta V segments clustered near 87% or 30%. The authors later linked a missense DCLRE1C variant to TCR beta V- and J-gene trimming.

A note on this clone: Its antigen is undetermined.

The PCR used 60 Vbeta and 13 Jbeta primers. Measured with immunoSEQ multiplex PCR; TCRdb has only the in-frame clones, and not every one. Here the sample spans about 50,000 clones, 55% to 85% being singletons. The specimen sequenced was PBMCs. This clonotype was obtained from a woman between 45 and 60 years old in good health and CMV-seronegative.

The CDR3 sequence is CASSFGQINEKLFF. The DNA for the CDR3 is TGTGCCAGTAGTTTCGGACAGATTAATGAAAAACTGTTTTTT. The rearrangement joins TRBV19 to TRBJ1-4; possible D gene TRBD1, 6 bases. The CDR3 is 14 residues long. The germline V and J ends were trimmed by 5 bases and 4 bases, with 11 bases remaining between them. Germline loops: CDR1 LNHDA, CDR2 SQIVND (reference sequence). Drawing the rest from reference TRBV19 and TRBJ1-4, the complete variable domain is DGGITQSPKYLFRKEGQNVTLSCEQNLNHDAMYWYRQDPGQGLRLIYYSQIVNDFQKGDIAEGYSVSREKKESFPLTVTSAQKNPTAFYLCASSFGQINEKLFFGSGTQLSVL.